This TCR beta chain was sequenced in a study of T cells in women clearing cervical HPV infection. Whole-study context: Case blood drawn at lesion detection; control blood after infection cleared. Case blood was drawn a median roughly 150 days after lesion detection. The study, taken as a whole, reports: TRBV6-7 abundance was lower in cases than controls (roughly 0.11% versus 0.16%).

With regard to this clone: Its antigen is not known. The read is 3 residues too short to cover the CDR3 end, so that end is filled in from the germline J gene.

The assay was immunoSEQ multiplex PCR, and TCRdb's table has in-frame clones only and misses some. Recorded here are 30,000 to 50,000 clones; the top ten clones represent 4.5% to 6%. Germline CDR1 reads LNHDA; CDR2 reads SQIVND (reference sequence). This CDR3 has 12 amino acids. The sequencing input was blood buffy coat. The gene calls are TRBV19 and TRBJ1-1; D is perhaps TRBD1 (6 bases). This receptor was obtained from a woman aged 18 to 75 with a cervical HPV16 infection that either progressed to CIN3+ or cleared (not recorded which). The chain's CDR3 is CASTGGARPAFF. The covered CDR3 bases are TGTGCCAGTACGGGGGGGGCGCGACCT.